A single sample gave rise to the 24 T cell receptor beta chains below, sequenced in a study of shared clonotypes between healthy human individuals (dated by TCRdb to 2020 to 2021). Receptor amplification or capture employed the immunoSEQ multiplex PCR assay. Here the immuneACCESS table is served through TCRdb, limited to in-frame sequences with V and J called. Missing clones are a known gap in these copies; in checked studies unresolved V genes cover under half, and the rest lacks a known reason. Across this sample there are 1.5 million to 1.9 million clones, with 98% seen only once. Clones ranked in the top ten supply around 0.47% of the sample. The specimen sequenced was naive CD4+ T cells sorted from blood. This specimen's cell subset or site label, interpreted: CD45RA+ positively selected. These receptors all come from a man between 25 and 39 years old in good health.

The chain is built from TRBV12-5 and TRBJ2-1; D gene ambiguous. The CDR3 runs 13 residues. CDR1 is LGHNT and CDR2 is FRNRAP in the germline V gene. Trimming took off 0 bases at V and 7 bases at J, with 7 bases between the two ends. CDR3 loop: CASGLVVGNEQFF. The CDR3 DNA reads TGTGCTAGTGGTTTGGTCGTGGGGAATGAGCAGTTCTTC.

V is TRBV7-3 and J is TRBJ2-1; weak D call: TRBD2 (6 bases). V was trimmed by 4 bases and J by 11 bases, leaving 12 bases between them. Germline V gene lookup returns CDR1 SGHTA and CDR2 FQGTGA. The CDR3 extends over 12 amino acids. The CDR3 reads CASSSSGLQQFF. The CDR3 coding sequence is TGTGCCAGCAGCTCTTCGGGACTCCAGCAGTTCTTC.

The chain uses TRBV28 and TRBJ2-5; D is possibly TRBD1 (7 bases). Per germline, CDR1 MDHEN and CDR2 SYDVKM. The CDR3 length is 17 residues. V lost 1 base to trimming and J lost 5 bases, with 20 bases between them. CDR3 sequence reads: CASSLSGRPSGGETQYF. The CDR3 nucleotides are TGTGCCAGCAGTTTATCGGGACGGCCCTCAGGGGGGGAGACCCAGTACTTC.

The chain is built from TRBV2 and TRBJ2-7, with 7 bases aligning to TRBD1. The germline gives CDR1 SNHLY, CDR2 FYNNEI. V lost 2 bases, J lost 5 bases, and 9 bases stayed unmatched. The CDR3 contains 15 residues. The CDR3 nucleotides are TGTGCCAGCAGTGAACGCGACAGGGTACGCGACGAGCAGTACTTC. Translated: CASSERDRVRDEQYF.

V and J are TRBV4-1 and TRBJ2-3, with D hard to call. The CDR3 has 14 amino acids. Germline values: CDR1 MGHRA, CDR2 YSYEKL. Trimming took 1 base from V and 1 from J, leaving 6 bases between them. CDR3 sequence: CASSQVEGTDTQYF. In nucleotides, the CDR3 is TGCGCCAGCAGCCAAGTAGAGGGCACAGATACGCAGTATTTT.

The V gene is TRBV5-4, the J gene TRBJ2-3; 7 bases are shared with TRBD1. V was pared by 0 bases and J by 2 bases, with 6 bases of the junction left unmatched. CDR1 and CDR2 from the germline V gene are SGHNT and YYREEE (reference sequence). This CDR3 spans 16 amino acids. CDR3 coding DNA: TGTGCCAGCAGCTTGGAGCGACAGGGAGACACAGATACGCAGTATTTT. This codes for CASSLERQGDTDTQYF.

With respect to this clone: Other DNA sequences within the sample encode an identical CDR3. The CDR3 is CASSSRTSGTGELFF. The CDR3 bases are TGTGCCAGCAGCTCCCGGACTAGCGGCACCGGGGAGCTGTTTTTT. The chain uses TRBV11-3 and TRBJ2-2, with 10 positions matching TRBD2. Germline V gene lookup returns CDR1 SGHNT and CDR2 YENEEA. Unmatched junction bases numbered 3, after V lost 4 bases and J lost 4 bases. The CDR3 runs to 15 residues.

About this clone itself: This specimen includes other DNA sequences encoding the same CDR3. This sequence joins TRBV2 and TRBJ2-7; 8 positions agree with TRBD1. The CDR3 has 14 residues. Germline CDR1 and CDR2: SNHLY and FYNNEI. V shed 7 bases and J 2 bases; nucleotides not matched to a gene: 7. The CDR3 region is CASTGQGITYEQYF. CDR3 DNA sequence: TGTGCCAGCACAGGACAGGGAATAACCTACGAGCAGTACTTC. Combining the CDR3 with reference TRBV2 and TRBJ2-7 gives the whole variable domain EPEVTQTPSHQVTQMGQEVILRCVPISNHLYFYWYRQILGQKVEFLVSFYNNEISEKSEIFDDQFSVERPDGSNFTLKIRSTKLEDSAMYFCASTGQGITYEQYFGPGTRLTVT.

CDR3 amino acids: CASRVDTTYEQYF. CDR3 in DNA: TGTGCCAGCAGGGTGGACACAACCTACGAGCAGTACTTC. This sequence joins TRBV2 and TRBJ2-7, with D possibly TRBD1 on 5 matching bases. V was pared by 6 bases and J by 2 bases, with 11 bases between. CDR3 length: 13 residues. Looked up from germline, CDR1 is SNHLY and CDR2 is FYNNEI.

The chain has TRBV30 and TRBJ2-5; D uncertain. V was trimmed by 1 base and J by 2 bases, leaving 8 bases between them. The CDR3 has 13 residues. Germline loops: CDR1 GTSNPN, CDR2 SVGIG (reference sequence). The DNA of the CDR3 is TGTGCCTGGAGTGACGGCCCTCAAGAGACCCAGTACTTC. Translation: CAWSDGPQETQYF.

The rearrangement links TRBV28 to TRBJ2-7, with 11 nucleotides matching TRBD1. This CDR3 is 15 amino acids long. Germline CDR1 is MDHEN and CDR2 is SYDVKM. With V trimmed by 6 bases and J by 1 base, 5 bases remained unmatched. CDR3 in DNA: TGTGCCAGCAGCTGGGACAGGGGGAATTCCTACGAGCAGTACTTC. Its protein is CASSWDRGNSYEQYF.

This clone was seen just once. CDR3 sequence reads: CASSPYQGAGIYEQYF. The CDR3 region has the DNA TGTGCCAGCTCACCATATCAGGGGGCAGGAATCTACGAGCAGTACTTC. The rearrangement uses TRBV18 and TRBJ2-7; TRBD1 aligns across 8 bases. This CDR3 region has 16 residues. Germline trimming cut 2 bases from V and 3 bases from J; bases unmatched to any gene: 9. The V gene's germline CDR1 is KGHSH and CDR2 LQKENI.

This chain connects TRBV6-5 to TRBJ1-1; tentative D call: TRBD1 (6 bases). The CDR3 has 14 residues. V was trimmed by 1 base and J by 7 bases, leaving 13 bases between them. Germline CDR1 MNHEY, CDR2 SVGAGI. CDR3 sequence (DNA): TGTGCCAGCAGTTACTATCGGGACATAGGTGAAGCTTTCTTT. It yields the protein CASSYYRDIGEAFF.

The rearrangement uses TRBV10-3 and TRBJ1-4; possibly TRBD1 for D (6 bases). The germline CDR1 and CDR2 sequences are ENHRY and SYGVKD. The V end was cut by 8 bases, the J end by 6 bases, with 13 bases between. The CDR3 is made up of 13 amino acids. In DNA form, the CDR3 reads TGTGCCATCCGACGGGACAACGATGAAAAACTGTTTTTT. It is translated as CAIRRDNDEKLFF.

The chain joins TRBV6-5 to TRBJ1-4; no clear D gene. This CDR3 is built from 15 residues. Germline values: CDR1 MNHEY, CDR2 SVGAGI. V was shortened by 6 bases and J by 0 bases, with 11 bases between the two germline ends. The CDR3 region is CASRASPPTNEKLFF. CDR3 coding DNA: TGTGCCAGCAGGGCTTCACCCCCAACTAATGAAAAACTGTTTTTT.

V usage is TRBV6-4 and J usage is TRBJ2-6; tentatively, D is TRBD1 or TRBD2 (6 bases each). Trimming took off 4 bases at V and 2 bases at J, with 12 bases between the two ends. Germline CDR1 reads MRHNA; CDR2 reads SNTAGT. This CDR3 contains 16 residues. The CDR3 DNA reads TGTGCCAGCAGTGTGACGGGGGCTACTGGGGCCAACGTCCTGACTTTC. Translated: CASSVTGATGANVLTF.

The chain links TRBV5-4 to TRBJ1-1; 8 bases align to TRBD1. V shed 0 bases, J shed 1 base, and the junction held 2 bases outside the gene matches. The CDR3 has 15 residues. Germline-derived CDR1 and CDR2 are SGHNT and YYREEE (reference sequence). The CDR3 DNA reads TGTGCCAGCAGCTTGGTTACAGGGGGGAACACTGAAGCTTTCTTT. Translating gives CASSLVTGGNTEAFF.

This clone was picked up one time. V and J are TRBV29-1 and TRBJ2-7, with 8 bases lining up with TRBD1. With V trimmed by 4 bases and J by 2 bases, 4 bases remained unmatched. Per germline, CDR1 SQVTM and CDR2 ANQGSEA. The CDR3 consists of 13 residues. CDR3 residues: CSVVLQGAYEQYF. The CDR3 bases are TGCAGCGTTGTCTTACAGGGGGCCTACGAGCAGTACTTC.

This chain uses TRBV5-4 with TRBJ2-7; TRBD2 matches 8 bases. The CDR3 is made up of 15 amino acids. V was pared by 3 bases and J by 6 bases, with 11 bases of the junction left unmatched. CDR1 is SGHNT, CDR2 YYREEE, per germline (reference sequence). CDR3 coding DNA: TGTGCCAGCAGCTCCCCTGGGGGACTAGGCGGCGAGCAGTACTTC. Encoded protein: CASSSPGGLGGEQYF.

This chain joins TRBV4-3 and TRBJ2-7; D is undetermined. The V end lost 0 bases, the J end lost 0 bases, and 6 bases lay between the germline ends. The CDR3 has 14 residues. The V gene's germline CDR1 is LGHNA and CDR2 YSLEER. The CDR3 here is CASSQERNSYEQYF. In nucleotides, the CDR3 is TGCGCCAGCAGCCAAGAGAGGAACTCCTACGAGCAGTACTTC.

The chain combines TRBV18 with TRBJ2-5; 7 nucleotides agree with TRBD1. The CDR3 contains 16 residues. Germline V lookup: CDR1 KGHSH, CDR2 LQKENI. V trimming: 3 bases; J trimming: 2 bases; junction bases outside the gene matches: 9. The CDR3 sequence: CASSPLSPTGQETQYF. The DNA of the CDR3 is TGTGCCAGCTCACCGTTAAGTCCGACAGGGCAAGAGACCCAGTACTTC.

The chain is built from TRBV7-3 and TRBJ2-1; D is unclear. The CDR3 length is 15 residues. Trimming removed 4 bases from V and 2 bases from J, with 12 bases in between. Germline V gene sequence: CDR1 SGHTA, CDR2 FQGTGA. CDR3 DNA: TGTGCCAGCAGCTCCACTCATTTGGCCTACAATGAGCAGTTCTTC. Amino acids: CASSSTHLAYNEQFF. Combining the CDR3 with reference TRBV7-3 and TRBJ2-1 gives the whole variable domain GAGVSQTPSNKVTEKGKYVELRCDPISGHTALYWYRQSLGQGPEFLIYFQGTGAADDSGLPNDRFFAVRPEGSVSTLKIQRTERGDSAVYLCASSSTHLAYNEQFFGPGTRLTVL.

The CDR3 DNA sequence: TGTGCCAGCAGTGCGAATCCAGGGGGCGGAGAGCAGTTCTTC. Translating gives CASSANPGGGEQFF. The V gene is TRBV2, the J gene TRBJ2-1; 8 bases line up with TRBD1. The CDR3 spans 14 residues. V dropped 4 bases and J dropped 10; count of bases not matched to a gene: 9. Germline V lookup: CDR1 SNHLY, CDR2 FYNNEI.

The chain has TRBV7-8 and TRBJ1-2; 8 bases line up with TRBD1. V lost 4 bases, J lost 4 bases, and 5 bases stayed unmatched. The CDR3 length is 14 residues. Germline CDR1 and CDR2: SGHVS and FQNEAQ. In DNA form, the CDR3 reads TGTGCCAGCAGCTCGGACAGGGCGGCCTATGGCTACACCTTC. Translating gives CASSSDRAAYGYTF.